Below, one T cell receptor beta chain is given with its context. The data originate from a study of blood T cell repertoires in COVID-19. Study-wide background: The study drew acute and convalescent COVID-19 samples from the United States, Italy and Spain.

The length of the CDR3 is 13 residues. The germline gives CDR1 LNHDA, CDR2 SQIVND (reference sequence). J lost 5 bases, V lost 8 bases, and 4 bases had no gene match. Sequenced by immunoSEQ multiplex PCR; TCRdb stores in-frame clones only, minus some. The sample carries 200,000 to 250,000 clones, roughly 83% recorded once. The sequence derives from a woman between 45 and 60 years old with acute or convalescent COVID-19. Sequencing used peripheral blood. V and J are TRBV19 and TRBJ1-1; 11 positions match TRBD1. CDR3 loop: CASAGTGGTEAFF. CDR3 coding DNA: TGTGCCAGTGCCGGGACAGGGGGGACTGAAGCTTTCTTT.